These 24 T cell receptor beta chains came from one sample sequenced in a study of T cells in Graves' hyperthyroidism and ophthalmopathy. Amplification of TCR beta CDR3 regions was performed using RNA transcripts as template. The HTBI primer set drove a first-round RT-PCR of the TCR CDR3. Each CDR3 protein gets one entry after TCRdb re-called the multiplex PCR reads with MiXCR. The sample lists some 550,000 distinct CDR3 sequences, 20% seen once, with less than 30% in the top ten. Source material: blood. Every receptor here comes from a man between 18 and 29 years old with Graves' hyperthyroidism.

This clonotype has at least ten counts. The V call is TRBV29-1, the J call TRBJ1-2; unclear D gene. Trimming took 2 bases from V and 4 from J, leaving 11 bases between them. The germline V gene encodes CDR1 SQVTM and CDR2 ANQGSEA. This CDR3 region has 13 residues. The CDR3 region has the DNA TGCAGCGTTGAACTGCCCGGGATCTATGGCTACACCTTC. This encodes CSVELPGIYGYTF.

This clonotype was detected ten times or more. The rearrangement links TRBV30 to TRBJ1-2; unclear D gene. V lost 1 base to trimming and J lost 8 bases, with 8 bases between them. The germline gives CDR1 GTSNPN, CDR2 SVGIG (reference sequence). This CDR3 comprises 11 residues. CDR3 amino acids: CAWSESEGYTF. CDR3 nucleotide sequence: TGTGCCTGGAGTGAATCAGAGGGCTACACCTTC.

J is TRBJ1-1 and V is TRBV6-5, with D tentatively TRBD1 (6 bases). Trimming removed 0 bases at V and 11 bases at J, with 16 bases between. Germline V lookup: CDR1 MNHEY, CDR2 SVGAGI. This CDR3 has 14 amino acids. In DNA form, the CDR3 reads TGTGCCAGCAGTTACTCGGGGGCAGGGGTAAGGGCTTTCTTT. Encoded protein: CASSYSGAGVRAFF.

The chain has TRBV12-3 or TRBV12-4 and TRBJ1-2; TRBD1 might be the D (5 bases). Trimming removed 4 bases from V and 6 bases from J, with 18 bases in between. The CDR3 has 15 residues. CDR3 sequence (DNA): TGTGCCAGCAGTTCTGGATGGGGGATGAGGGATGGCTACACCTTC. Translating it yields CASSSGWGMRDGYTF.

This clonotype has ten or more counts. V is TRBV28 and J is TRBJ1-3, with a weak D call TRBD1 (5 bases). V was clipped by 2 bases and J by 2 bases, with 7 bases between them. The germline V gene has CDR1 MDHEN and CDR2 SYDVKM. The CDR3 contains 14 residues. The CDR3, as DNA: TGTGCCAGCAGTTTAGGACACACTGGAAACACCATATATTTT. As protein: CASSLGHTGNTIYF. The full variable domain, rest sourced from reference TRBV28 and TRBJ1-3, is DVKVTQSSRYLVKRTGEKVFLECVQDMDHENMFWYRQDPGLGLRLIYFSYDVKMKEKGDIPEGYSVSREKKERFSLILESASTNQTSMYLCASSLGHTGNTIYFGEGSWLTVV.

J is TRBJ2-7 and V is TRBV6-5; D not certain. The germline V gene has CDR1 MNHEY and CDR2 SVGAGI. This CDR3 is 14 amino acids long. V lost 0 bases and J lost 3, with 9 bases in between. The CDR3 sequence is CASSYSVPNYEQYF. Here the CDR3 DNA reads TGTGCCAGCAGTTACTCAGTCCCGAACTACGAGCAGTACTTC.

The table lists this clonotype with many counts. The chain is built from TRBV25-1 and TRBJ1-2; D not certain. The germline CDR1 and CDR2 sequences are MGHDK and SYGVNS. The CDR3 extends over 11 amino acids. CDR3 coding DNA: TGTGCTCCGAAGGCTAACTATGGCTACACCTTC. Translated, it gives CAPKANYGYTF.

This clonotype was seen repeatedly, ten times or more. The chain's CDR3 is CASSLMGQGNTEAFF. The DNA of the CDR3 is TGTGCCAGCAGTTTAATGGGACAGGGAAACACTGAAGCTTTCTTT. The chain combines TRBV28 with TRBJ1-1; 9 bases are shared with TRBD1. Trimming took 2 bases from V and 2 from J; bases not matched to a gene: 3. The CDR3 has 15 amino acids. Germline-derived CDR1 and CDR2 are MDHEN and SYDVKM. The full variable domain, its missing parts supplied by reference TRBV28 and TRBJ1-1, is DVKVTQSSRYLVKRTGEKVFLECVQDMDHENMFWYRQDPGLGLRLIYFSYDVKMKEKGDIPEGYSVSREKKERFSLILESASTNQTSMYLCASSLMGQGNTEAFFGQGTRLTVV.

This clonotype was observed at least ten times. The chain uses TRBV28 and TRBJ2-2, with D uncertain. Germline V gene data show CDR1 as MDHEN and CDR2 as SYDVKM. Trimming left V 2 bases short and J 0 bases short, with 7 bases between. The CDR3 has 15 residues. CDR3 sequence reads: CASSLGSANTGELFF. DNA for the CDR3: TGTGCCAGCAGTTTAGGATCAGCGAACACCGGGGAGCTGTTTTTT.

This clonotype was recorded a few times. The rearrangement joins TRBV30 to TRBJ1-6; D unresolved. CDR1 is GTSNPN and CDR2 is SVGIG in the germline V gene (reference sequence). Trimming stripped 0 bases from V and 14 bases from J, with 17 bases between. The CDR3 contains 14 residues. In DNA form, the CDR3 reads TGTGCCTGGAGTGTCGGACCCCCCCATATCACCCTCCACTTT. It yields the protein CAWSVGPPHITLHF.

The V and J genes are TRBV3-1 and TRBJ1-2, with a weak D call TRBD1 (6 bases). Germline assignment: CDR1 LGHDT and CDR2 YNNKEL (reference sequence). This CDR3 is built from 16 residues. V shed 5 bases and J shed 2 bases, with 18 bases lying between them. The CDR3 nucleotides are TGTGCCAGCAGCTCACAGGGCTCGCGACCCAACTATGGCTACACCTTC. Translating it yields CASSSQGSRPNYGYTF.

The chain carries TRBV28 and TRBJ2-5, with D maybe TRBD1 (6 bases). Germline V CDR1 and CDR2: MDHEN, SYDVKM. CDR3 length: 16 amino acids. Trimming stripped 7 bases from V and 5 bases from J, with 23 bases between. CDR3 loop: CASTPLSRGLGETQYF. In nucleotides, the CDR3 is TGTGCCAGCACCCCCCTGAGCAGGGGCCTAGGGGAGACCCAGTACTTC. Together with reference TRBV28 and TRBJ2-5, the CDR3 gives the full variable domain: DVKVTQSSRYLVKRTGEKVFLECVQDMDHENMFWYRQDPGLGLRLIYFSYDVKMKEKGDIPEGYSVSREKKERFSLILESASTNQTSMYLCASTPLSRGLGETQYFGPGTRLLVL.

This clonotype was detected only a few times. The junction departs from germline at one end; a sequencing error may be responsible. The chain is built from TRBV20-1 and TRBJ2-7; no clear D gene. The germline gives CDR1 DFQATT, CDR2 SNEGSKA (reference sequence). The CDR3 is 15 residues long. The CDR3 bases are TGCAGTGCTAGAGATCCAAACCACCCCTCCTACGGGCAGTACTTC. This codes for CSARDPNHPSYGQYF.

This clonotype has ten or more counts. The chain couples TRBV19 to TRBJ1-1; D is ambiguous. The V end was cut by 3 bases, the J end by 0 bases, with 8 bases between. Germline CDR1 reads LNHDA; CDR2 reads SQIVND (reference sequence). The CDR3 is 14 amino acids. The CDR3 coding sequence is TGTGCCAGTAGTATTCCACATCTGAACACTGAAGCTTTCTTT. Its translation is CASSIPHLNTEAFF. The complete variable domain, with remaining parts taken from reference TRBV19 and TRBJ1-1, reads DGGITQSPKYLFRKEGQNVTLSCEQNLNHDAMYWYRQDPGQGLRLIYYSQIVNDFQKGDIAEGYSVSREKKESFPLTVTSAQKNPTAFYLCASSIPHLNTEAFFGQGTRLTVV.

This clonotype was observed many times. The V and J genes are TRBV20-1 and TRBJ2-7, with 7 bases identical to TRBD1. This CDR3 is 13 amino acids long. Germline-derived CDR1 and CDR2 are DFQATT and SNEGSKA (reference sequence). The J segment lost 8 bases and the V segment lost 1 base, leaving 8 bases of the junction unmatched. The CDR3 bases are TGCAGTGCTAGAGTCTACAGGGGCTCCCAGCAGTACTTC. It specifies CSARVYRGSQQYF.

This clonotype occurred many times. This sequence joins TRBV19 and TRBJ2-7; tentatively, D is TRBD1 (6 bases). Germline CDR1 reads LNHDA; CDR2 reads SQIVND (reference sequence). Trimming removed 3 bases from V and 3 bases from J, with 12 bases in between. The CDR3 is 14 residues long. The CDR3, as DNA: TGTGCCAGTAGTATTTGGGGACAAGACTACGAGCAGTACTTC. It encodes CASSIWGQDYEQYF. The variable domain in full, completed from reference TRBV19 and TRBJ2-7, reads DGGITQSPKYLFRKEGQNVTLSCEQNLNHDAMYWYRQDPGQGLRLIYYSQIVNDFQKGDIAEGYSVSREKKESFPLTVTSAQKNPTAFYLCASSIWGQDYEQYFGPGTRLTVT.

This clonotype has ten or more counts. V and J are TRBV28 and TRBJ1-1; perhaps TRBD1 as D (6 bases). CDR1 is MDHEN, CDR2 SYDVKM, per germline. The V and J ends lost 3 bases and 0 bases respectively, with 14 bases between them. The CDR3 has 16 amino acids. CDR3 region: CASSLVTGIMNTEAFF. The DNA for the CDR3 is TGTGCCAGCAGTTTGGTAACAGGGATCATGAACACTGAAGCTTTCTTT.

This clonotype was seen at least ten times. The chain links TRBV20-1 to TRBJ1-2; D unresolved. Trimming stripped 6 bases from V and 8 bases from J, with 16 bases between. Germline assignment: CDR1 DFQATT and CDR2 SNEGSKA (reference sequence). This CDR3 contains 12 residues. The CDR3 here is CSATGRDRGYTF. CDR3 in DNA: TGCAGTGCCACCGGACGGGATCGGGGCTACACCTTC.

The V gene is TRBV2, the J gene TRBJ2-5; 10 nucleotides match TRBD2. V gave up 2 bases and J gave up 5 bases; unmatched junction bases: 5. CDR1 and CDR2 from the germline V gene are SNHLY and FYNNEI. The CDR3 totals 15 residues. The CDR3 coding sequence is TGTGCCAGCAGTGAAAGGCTAGCGGGAGCGGAGACCCAGTACTTC. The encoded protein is CASSERLAGAETQYF.

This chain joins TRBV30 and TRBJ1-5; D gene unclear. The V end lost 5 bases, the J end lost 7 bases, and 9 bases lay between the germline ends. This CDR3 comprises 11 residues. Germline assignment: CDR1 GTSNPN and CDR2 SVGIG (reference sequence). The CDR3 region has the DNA TGTGCCTGGGTGTTGAACCAGCCCCAGCATTTT. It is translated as CAWVLNQPQHF.

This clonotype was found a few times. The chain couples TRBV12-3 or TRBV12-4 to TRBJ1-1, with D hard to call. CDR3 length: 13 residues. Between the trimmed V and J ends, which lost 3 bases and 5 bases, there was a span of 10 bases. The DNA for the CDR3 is TGTGCCAGCAGTTTCGGGGTAAGGACTGAAGCTTTCTTT. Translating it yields CASSFGVRTEAFF.

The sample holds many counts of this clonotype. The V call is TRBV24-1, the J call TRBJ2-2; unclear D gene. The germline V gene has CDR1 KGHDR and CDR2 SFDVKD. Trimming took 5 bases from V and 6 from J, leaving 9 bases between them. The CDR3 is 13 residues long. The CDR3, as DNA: TGTGCCACCAGTGTCGTGAGATCCGGGGAGCTGTTTTTT. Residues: CATSVVRSGELFF.

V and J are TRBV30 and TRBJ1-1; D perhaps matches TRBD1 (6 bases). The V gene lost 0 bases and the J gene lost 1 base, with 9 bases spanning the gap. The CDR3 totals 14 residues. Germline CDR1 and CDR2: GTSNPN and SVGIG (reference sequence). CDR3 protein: CAWSVGGANTEAFF. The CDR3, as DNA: TGTGCCTGGAGTGTGGGGGGCGCGAACACTGAAGCTTTCTTT.

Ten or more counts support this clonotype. DNA for the CDR3: TGTGCCAGCAGCCGCTACAGGGGAGGACAGACCCAGTACTTC. The encoded protein is CASSRYRGGQTQYF. This chain links TRBV6-5 with TRBJ2-5, with D perhaps TRBD1 (7 bases). The V end lost 6 bases, the J end lost 6 bases, and 17 bases lay between the germline ends. The CDR3 is made up of 14 amino acids. Germline loops: CDR1 MNHEY, CDR2 SVGAGI.